This TCR beta chain was captured by sequencing in a study of shared clonotypes between healthy human individuals. General study results and limits: Larger richness was generally estimated for naive than memory subsets.

The table lists this clone with a few counts. The antigen is not known. Deep level was the assay's run setting. On sorted subsets, replicate PCRs used roughly 220 ng DNA, or some 28,000 T cell genomes. Sequenced by immunoSEQ multiplex PCR; TCRdb stores in-frame clones only, minus some. The table lists 740,000 or so clones, roughly 72% of them singletons. V shed 6 bases, J shed 0 bases, and the junction held 8 bases outside the gene matches. The length of the CDR3 is 16 residues. The germline V gene has CDR1 SNHLY and CDR2 FYNNEI. The clonotype comes from a woman under 40 in good health. The gene calls are TRBV2 and TRBJ1-5, with 7 bases that match TRBD1. The sequenced sample consisted of memory CD4+ T cells sorted from blood. Subset defined: CD45RA-negative fraction. The chain's CDR3 is CASRATGADSNQPQHF. CDR3 bases: TGTGCCAGCAGGGCAACAGGGGCAGATAGCAATCAGCCCCAGCATTTT.